This T cell receptor (beta chain) was profiled in a study of immune evolution from preneoplasia to lung adenocarcinoma. Regarding the study as a whole: Top clone share appeared to fall from AAH through AIS, MIA, adenocarcinoma. Clonality was highest in normal lung, lower in later-stage lesions apparently.

Patient tissue came from resections in Japan or China, 2014–2017. A word on this clone: The target antigen is unknown.

Measured with immunoSEQ multiplex PCR; TCRdb has only the in-frame clones, and not every one. The data contain 2,500 to 3,000 clones, 80% to 90% of them singletons. V was pared by 0 bases and J by 3 bases, with 8 bases between. The CDR3 has 14 residues. CDR1 SGHAT and CDR2 FQNNGV come from the germline V gene. This sequence joins TRBV11-2 and TRBJ1-1; D gene uncertain. Sequenced material: FFPE adjacent normal lung tissue. This clonotype originated in a person in their sixties or seventies with lung adenocarcinoma. The CDR3 DNA follows: TGTGCCAGCAGCTTAGATGGTGGGGACACTGAAGCTTTCTTT. It yields the protein CASSLDGGDTEAFF.